A single sample gave rise to the 2 T cell receptor beta chains below, sequenced in a study of control samples from healthy donors and cancer patients. Here immunoSEQ multiplex PCR was the method, and the copy in TCRdb shows in-frame clones only, minus some. The data contain more than 85,000 clones, 88% of them singletons. The sequencing input was PBMCs. These receptors were collected from an older woman with lung cancer.

V usage is TRBV29-1 and J usage is TRBJ1-2; D is ambiguous. Trimming took off 7 bases at V and 7 bases at J, with 4 bases between the two ends. CDR1 and CDR2 (germline): SQVTM, ANQGSEA. The CDR3 runs to 8 residues. In nucleotides, the CDR3 is TGCAGCGCAGGTGGCTACACCTTC. This gives the protein CSAGGYTF.

V usage is TRBV28 and J usage is TRBJ2-5, with TRBD2 identical over 7 bases. CDR1 is MDHEN and CDR2 is SYDVKM in the germline V gene. This CDR3 is built from 13 residues. The V gene end was trimmed by 6 bases and the J gene end by 6 bases; junction bases not matched to a gene: 7. CDR3 sequence (DNA): TGTGCCAGCAGGGGGGGAGGGTGGCAGACCCAGTACTTC. Encoded protein: CASRGGGWQTQYF.